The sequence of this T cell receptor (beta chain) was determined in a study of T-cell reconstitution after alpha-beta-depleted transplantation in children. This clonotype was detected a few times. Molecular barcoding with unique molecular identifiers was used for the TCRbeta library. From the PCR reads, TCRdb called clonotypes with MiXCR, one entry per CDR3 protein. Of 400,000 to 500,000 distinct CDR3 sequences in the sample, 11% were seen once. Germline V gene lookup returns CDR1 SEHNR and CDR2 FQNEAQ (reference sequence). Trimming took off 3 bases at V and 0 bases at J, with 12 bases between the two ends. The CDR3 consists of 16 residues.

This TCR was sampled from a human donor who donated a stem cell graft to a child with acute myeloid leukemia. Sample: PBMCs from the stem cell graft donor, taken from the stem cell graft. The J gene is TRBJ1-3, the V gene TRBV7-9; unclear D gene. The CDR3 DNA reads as TGTGCCAGCAGCTTTGGGCTCAGGAACTCTGGAAACACCATATATTTT. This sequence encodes CASSFGLRNSGNTIYF.